Sequencing of this T cell receptor (beta chain) was carried out in a study of blood T cell repertoires in COVID-19. Overall study context: Acute and convalescent COVID-19 samples came from the United States, Italy and Spain.

Enrolment of Seattle patients took place during active infection, and they were followed longitudinally. V gave up 2 bases and J gave up 7 bases, with 12 bases separating them. Looked up from germline, CDR1 is MDHEN and CDR2 is SYDVKM. The CDR3 loop spans 14 amino acids. Profiled with immunoSEQ multiplex PCR; TCRdb holds only in-frame clones, not every one. The sample has around 260,000 clones, 80% to 90% seen once. This chain joins TRBV28 and TRBJ1-5; tentatively, D is TRBD1 (5 bases). The sequencing sample was made of peripheral blood. The sequence was collected from a woman in her seventies with COVID-19, enrolled during active disease. The CDR3 loop reads CASSLVAGHQPQHF. The CDR3 DNA reads as TGTGCCAGCAGTTTAGTGGCAGGGCACCAGCCCCAGCATTTT.